This entry lists 27 T cell receptor beta chains sequenced from one sample in a study of beta chain features in type 1 diabetes (dated by TCRdb to about 2018). The paper's findings and limits, for the study overall: Type 1 diabetes patients showed a moderate but significant shortening of TCRB CDR3 length in all four CD4+ subsets.

Antigen specificity for these receptors is unknown. Libraries were made using the immunoSEQ multiplex PCR assay. The entire isolated RNA was reverse transcribed using the High Capacity cDNA Reverse Transcription Kit, and thus expressed TCRB transcripts were sequenced. TCRdb's version of the immuneACCESS table is confined to in-frame rearrangements and falls short of the full clone set. An unresolved V gene accounts for under half of the shortfall where checked; the remainder is of unknown origin. The table for this sample lists about 190,000 clones; roughly 8% of them were counted only once. The ten largest clones add up to 0.5% of the sample. Sequenced material: central memory CD4+ T cells from blood. Receptor source: a man younger than 35 with type 1 diabetes.

The chain employs TRBV7-2 and TRBJ1-2, with D hard to call. This CDR3 is built from 13 residues. Germline assignment: CDR1 SGHTA and CDR2 FQGNSA. V was pared by 1 base and J by 4 bases, with 7 bases between. DNA of the CDR3: TGTGCCAGCAGCTTAGACGGTCCCTATGGCTACACCTTC. Amino acids: CASSLDGPYGYTF.

The chain links TRBV28 to TRBJ1-2; no definite D call. Germline V lookup: CDR1 MDHEN, CDR2 SYDVKM. The CDR3 runs to 15 residues. Trimming cost V 4 bases and J 8 bases, with 20 bases left between them. Written as DNA, the CDR3 is TGTGCCAGCAGTTCCCAAGGGAGGTGGGGAGGCGGCTACACCTTC. Translating it yields CASSSQGRWGGGYTF.

V gene TRBV7-9 combines with J gene TRBJ1-1; 9 positions match TRBD1. CDR1 and CDR2 from the germline V gene are SEHNR and FQNEAQ (reference sequence). V gave up 4 bases and J gave up 3 bases; unmatched junction bases: 9. This CDR3 has 16 amino acids. CDR3 sequence: CASSSPIQGAYTEAFF. The CDR3 DNA follows: TGTGCCAGCAGCTCGCCCATACAGGGGGCATACACTGAAGCTTTCTTT.

The sample holds a few counts of this clone. J is TRBJ2-3 and V is TRBV10-3; TRBD1 matches at 8 bases. CDR1 is ENHRY, CDR2 SYGVKD, per germline. V lost 4 bases to trimming and J lost 6 bases; unmatched junction nucleotides: 6. The CDR3 loop spans 14 amino acids. The CDR3 coding sequence is TGTGCCATCAGTGGGACAGGGATGCGGGATACGCAGTATTTT. Its protein product is CAISGTGMRDTQYF.

This clone was seen at least ten times. The chain has TRBV27 and TRBJ2-5; TRBD2 is a possible D gene (5 bases). The germline V and J ends were trimmed by 5 bases and 0 bases, with 10 bases remaining between them. This CDR3 is 14 amino acids long. Germline-derived CDR1 and CDR2 are MNHEY and SMNVEV (reference sequence). CDR3 region: CASSSRRYQETQYF. CDR3 DNA: TGTGCCAGCAGTAGCAGGAGGTACCAAGAGACCCAGTACTTC.

In its sample, this clone was seen many times. The chain recombines TRBV6-6 with TRBJ2-7; 8 bases agree with TRBD1. Germline lookup yields CDR1 MNHNY and CDR2 SVGAGI (reference sequence). The CDR3 contains 15 residues. J gave up 2 bases and V 6 bases, and 9 bases lay outside the gene matches. CDR3 in DNA: TGTGCCAGCAGCCGCGGACAGGGCGGGCCCTACGAGCAGTACTTC. Amino acids: CASSRGQGGPYEQYF.

This clone was picked up a small number of times. This chain connects TRBV7-8 to TRBJ1-2; D is undetermined. The V and J ends lost 0 bases and 4 bases respectively, with 12 bases between them. The CDR3 runs 15 residues. The germline V gene has CDR1 SGHVS and CDR2 FQNEAQ. The CDR3: CASSLAGGSGYGYTF. In DNA form, the CDR3 reads TGTGCCAGCAGCTTAGCGGGAGGGTCGGGCTATGGCTACACCTTC.

This clone was seen only a few times. The J gene is TRBJ2-3, the V gene TRBV7-2; 7 bases align to TRBD2. J was trimmed by 4 bases and V by 4 bases; bases with no gene match: 11. Germline values: CDR1 SGHTA, CDR2 FQGNSA. The CDR3 runs to 16 residues. The CDR3, as DNA: TGTGCCAGCAGCTCCAGCGGGATTGGGGTGGCAGATACGCAGTATTTT. Its translation: CASSSSGIGVADTQYF.

This clone was detected ten times or more. V gene TRBV19 combines with J gene TRBJ1-2, with 8 bases identical to TRBD1. In germline, CDR1 is LNHDA, CDR2 SQIVND (reference sequence). CDR3 length equals 14 residues. Unmatched junction bases numbered 10, after V lost 10 bases and J lost 3 bases. CDR3 protein: CATPGPGGHYGYTF. CDR3 coding DNA: TGTGCCACACCCGGGCCAGGGGGCCACTATGGCTACACCTTC.

This clone was counted a few times. The rearrangement links TRBV7-2 to TRBJ2-1; 7 bases line up with TRBD2. Unmatched junction bases numbered 2, after V lost 3 bases and J lost 3 bases. The germline V gene has CDR1 SGHTA and CDR2 FQGNSA. The CDR3 covers 14 residues. The CDR3 loop is CASSFGGSYNEQFF. Here the CDR3 DNA reads TGTGCCAGCAGCTTTGGCGGGAGCTACAATGAGCAGTTCTTC. The full variable domain, rest sourced from reference TRBV7-2 and TRBJ2-1, is GAGVSQSPSNKVTEKGKDVELRCDPISGHTALYWYRQSLGQGLEFLIYFQGNSAPDKSGLPSDRFSAERTGGSVSTLTIQRTQQEDSAVYLCASSFGGSYNEQFFGPGTRLTVL.

This clone was seen more than once but under ten times. The chain links TRBV20-1 to TRBJ2-5; D remains unclear. The CDR3 contains 11 residues. CDR1 and CDR2 (germline): DFQATT, SNEGSKA (reference sequence). Trimming shortened V by 7 bases and J by 0 bases, and 6 bases separated the two germline ends. CDR3 coding DNA: TGCAGTGTTCTGTACCAAGAGACCCAGTACTTC. As protein: CSVLYQETQYF.

The gene calls are TRBV29-1 and TRBJ2-7; D may be TRBD2 (6 bases). The CDR3 extends over 15 amino acids. CDR1 SQVTM and CDR2 ANQGSEA come from the germline V gene. V shed 0 bases and J shed 3 bases, with 15 bases lying between them. The CDR3 coding sequence is TGCAGCGTTGAAGATCGTGGGGGGAGCCGCTACGAGCAGTACTTC. It translates to CSVEDRGGSRYEQYF.

This clone was found a few times. CDR3: CSVSSTGGVYEQYF. For the CDR3, the DNA is TGCAGCGTTTCATCAACGGGAGGGGTCTACGAGCAGTACTTC. The chain combines TRBV29-1 with TRBJ2-7, with TRBD2 identical over 8 bases. Germline values: CDR1 SQVTM, CDR2 ANQGSEA. The trim removed 5 bases at V and 3 bases at J, leaving 9 bases unmatched. This CDR3 has 14 residues.

This clone came up a few times. This chain connects TRBV27 to TRBJ2-3, with D possibly being TRBD1 (6 bases). With 1 base removed from V and 4 bases from J, the gap between germline ends came to 9 bases. Germline CDR1 reads MNHEY; CDR2 reads SMNVEV (reference sequence). There are 14 residues in the CDR3. CDR3 nucleotides: TGTGCCAGCAGTTTATGGCAGGGGCCAGATACGCAGTATTTT. Amino acid sequence: CASSLWQGPDTQYF.

The chain links TRBV29-1 to TRBJ2-2, with D perhaps matching TRBD2 (5 bases). This CDR3 is built from 13 residues. Germline-derived CDR1 and CDR2 are SQVTM and ANQGSEA. Deletions cut 5 bases from V and 4 bases from J, with 11 bases between. The CDR3 protein is CSVRRATTGELFF. The CDR3 DNA follows: TGCAGCGTTCGGCGGGCAACCACCGGGGAGCTGTTTTTT.

The V call is TRBV5-1, the J call TRBJ2-7, with a possible D match to TRBD2 (6 bases). The germline V and J ends were trimmed by 6 bases and 5 bases, with 18 bases remaining between them. The length of the CDR3 is 14 residues. Germline values: CDR1 SGHRS, CDR2 YFSETQ. CDR3 amino acids: CASTGDGSRDEQYF. DNA of the CDR3: TGCGCCAGCACTGGGGACGGGAGTCGCGACGAGCAGTACTTC.

This clone showed up just a few times. The V and J genes are TRBV28 and TRBJ1-5, with D possibly matching TRBD1 (6 bases). Between the trimmed V and J ends, which lost 8 bases and 1 base, there was a span of 12 bases. Per the germline V gene, CDR1 is MDHEN and CDR2 is SYDVKM. The CDR3 covers 14 residues. CDR3 coding DNA: TGTGCCAGCGGGAGGGGGGGAAGCAATCAGCCCCAGCATTTT. Amino acids: CASGRGGSNQPQHF. Complete variable domain (other parts from reference TRBV28 and TRBJ1-5): DVKVTQSSRYLVKRTGEKVFLECVQDMDHENMFWYRQDPGLGLRLIYFSYDVKMKEKGDIPEGYSVSREKKERFSLILESASTNQTSMYLCASGRGGSNQPQHFGDGTRLSIL.

The chain recombines TRBV2 with TRBJ2-1; 10 bases are a match to TRBD2. Germline V lookup: CDR1 SNHLY, CDR2 FYNNEI. With 4 bases clipped from V and 15 bases from J, the junction kept 9 bases outside the gene matches. The CDR3 consists of 13 residues. CDR3 sequence (DNA): TGTGCCAGCAGTGGGACCCTAGCGGGGGCTGGGTTCTTC. This gives the protein CASSGTLAGAGFF.

This chain uses TRBV7-8 with TRBJ2-1; 8 bases line up with TRBD2. Germline CDR1 reads SGHVS; CDR2 reads FQNEAQ. J gave up 7 bases and V 2 bases, and 7 bases lay outside the gene matches. The CDR3 runs to 15 residues. The CDR3 loop reads CASSLTGGGFNEQFF. CDR3 DNA: TGTGCCAGCAGCTTAACGGGAGGGGGGTTTAATGAGCAGTTCTTC.

This clone has just a few counts. The chain has TRBV30 and TRBJ2-7, with D maybe TRBD2 (7 bases). With 3 bases removed from V and 6 bases from J, the gap between germline ends came to 12 bases. The CDR3 totals 12 residues. Germline lookup yields CDR1 GTSNPN and CDR2 SVGIG (reference sequence). The CDR3 sequence is CAWSQGGAEQYF. The CDR3 nucleotides read TGTGCCTGGAGCCAAGGGGGGGCCGAGCAGTACTTC.

The chain has TRBV7-9 and TRBJ1-1, with no clear D. This CDR3 has 11 residues. Germline V gene data show CDR1 as SEHNR and CDR2 as FQNEAQ (reference sequence). The V end lost 2 bases, the J end lost 6 bases, and 4 bases lay between the germline ends. As DNA, the CDR3 is TGTGCCAGCAGCTTAACAGCTGAAGCTTTCTTT. Its translation: CASSLTAEAFF.

The V call is TRBV5-6, the J call TRBJ1-2, with no clear D. Germline values: CDR1 SGHDT, CDR2 YYEEEE. CDR3 length: 13 amino acids. V was shortened by 1 base and J by 2 bases, with 6 bases between the two germline ends. This CDR3 is CASSLRSNYGYTF. CDR3 sequence (DNA): TGTGCCAGCAGCTTGCGGTCGAACTATGGCTACACCTTC.

The chain joins TRBV6-6 to TRBJ2-5; D gene ambiguous. Trimming cost V 6 bases and J 2 bases, with 10 bases left between them. Germline V gene sequence: CDR1 MNHNY, CDR2 SVGAGI (reference sequence). There are 13 residues in the CDR3. Here the CDR3 reads CASRRDGQETQYF. CDR3 sequence (DNA): TGTGCCAGCAGACGCGACGGGCAAGAGACCCAGTACTTC.

This clone was seen repeatedly, ten times or more. Other DNA sequences in the sample encode the same CDR3. J is TRBJ1-2 and V is TRBV29-1, with 7 bases fitting TRBD1. CDR1 is SQVTM and CDR2 is ANQGSEA in the germline V gene. The CDR3 is 11 residues long. V dropped 8 bases and J dropped 3; count of bases not matched to a gene: 3. Here the CDR3 reads CSLGTDYGYTF. The CDR3 DNA follows: TGCAGCTTGGGGACAGACTATGGCTACACCTTC.

This chain links TRBV7-8 with TRBJ1-3; D remains unclear. V was cut by 3 bases and J by 2 bases, with 8 bases left in between. The CDR3 sequence is 14 residues long. Per the germline V gene, CDR1 is SGHVS and CDR2 is FQNEAQ. Here the CDR3 DNA reads TGTGCCAGCAGCTTGCTGGCTCCTGGAAACACCATATATTTT. Translating it yields CASSLLAPGNTIYF.

CDR3 nucleotides: TGTGCCAGCTCAGGTGGGACTAGCGGGCCTACCACGGGGCAGTACTTC. This encodes CASSGGTSGPTTGQYF. This sequence joins TRBV18 and TRBJ2-7; TRBD2 matches 12 bases. CDR3 length: 16 amino acids. V lost 5 bases, J lost 9 bases, and 14 bases stayed unmatched. The V gene's germline CDR1 is KGHSH and CDR2 LQKENI.

V usage is TRBV30 and J usage is TRBJ1-4; D not resolved. Trimming took off 8 bases at V and 3 bases at J, with 16 bases between the two ends. This CDR3 contains 14 residues. Germline V lookup: CDR1 GTSNPN, CDR2 SVGIG (reference sequence). CDR3: CALSPTVSNEKLFF. The CDR3 region has the DNA TGTGCCCTATCACCAACAGTTTCTAATGAAAAACTGTTTTTT. The full variable domain, its missing parts supplied by reference TRBV30 and TRBJ1-4, is SQTIHQWPATLVQPVGSPLSLECTVEGTSNPNLYWYRQAAGRGLQLLFYSVGIGQISSEVPQNLSASRPQDRQFILSSKKLLLSDSGFYLCALSPTVSNEKLFFGSGTQLSVL.